Following are 4 T cell receptor beta chains from one sample sequenced in a study of shared clonotypes between healthy human individuals. Sequencing used immunoSEQ multiplex PCR; TCRdb keeps in-frame clones, though not all of them. Of about 1.5 million clones in the sample, approximately 98% were seen once. Material: naive CD4+ T cells sorted from blood. Documented subset: CD45RA+ positively selected. These TCRs come from a man aged 25-40 years in good health.

This chain connects TRBV6-5 to TRBJ2-7; the D is unclear. The germline CDR1 and CDR2 sequences are MNHEY and SVGAGI. CDR3 length equals 14 residues. V lost 2 bases and J 7 bases, leaving 15 bases between the germline ends. Here the CDR3 DNA reads TGTGCCAGCAGTTACGACTTACTTATGGCGGAGCAGTACTTC. Translation gives CASSYDLLMAEQYF.

The rearrangement links TRBV7-2 to TRBJ1-5, with TRBD1 matching 9 bases. The CDR3 sequence is 18 residues long. The ends lost 5 bases at V and 1 base at J; junction bases unmatched: 12. Germline loops: CDR1 SGHTA, CDR2 FQGNSA. Here the CDR3 DNA reads TGTGCCAGCAGCCCATGGGGGACAGGGACGTTGAGCAATCAGCCCCAGCATTTT. Its protein is CASSPWGTGTLSNQPQHF.

The rearrangement joins TRBV4-1 to TRBJ2-1, with D maybe TRBD2 (5 bases). CDR1 and CDR2 from the germline V gene are MGHRA and YSYEKL. The CDR3 contains 15 residues. V was cut by 2 bases and J by 8 bases, with 16 bases left in between. The CDR3: CASSQPIAPRHEQFF. The CDR3 nucleotides read TGCGCCAGCAGCCAACCAATAGCGCCGCGACATGAGCAGTTCTTC.

This clone came up once. This sequence joins TRBV5-1 and TRBJ2-1; the match to TRBD2 covers 14 bases. CDR1 SGHRS and CDR2 YFSETQ come from the germline V gene. The CDR3 is made up of 16 amino acids. V gave up 4 bases and J gave up 1 base; unmatched junction bases: 1. CDR3: CASSRTSGRSYNEQFF. The CDR3 bases are TGCGCCAGCAGCAGGACTAGCGGGAGGTCCTACAATGAGCAGTTCTTC.